This entry lists 14 T cell receptor beta chains sequenced from one sample in a study of identical twins. TCRdb redid the calling of the 5' RACE reads with MiXCR, one entry per CDR3 protein. The table lists 1.5 million to 2 million distinct CDR3 sequences, about 31% of them singletons. Sequences were obtained from cord blood. Receptor source: a newborn girl in good health.

The chain recombines TRBV6-6 with TRBJ1-1; 9 bases are a match to TRBD1. V shed 6 bases, J shed 0 bases, and the junction held 11 bases outside the gene matches. The CDR3 has 17 amino acids. Germline V lookup: CDR1 MNHNY, CDR2 SVGAGI (reference sequence). CDR3 nucleotide sequence: TGTGCCAGCAGACACGCGGGACAGGGCCTTTTGAACACTGAAGCTTTCTTT. Amino acid sequence: CASRHAGQGLLNTEAFF.

Only one count was recorded for this clonotype. The rearrangement links TRBV7-2 to TRBJ2-3; TRBD2 is a possible D gene (5 bases). CDR1 SGHTA and CDR2 FQGNSA come from the germline V gene. The CDR3 extends over 16 amino acids. Trimming removed 3 bases from V and 8 bases from J, with 21 bases in between. This chain's CDR3 is CASSFGGGPASGTQYF. For the CDR3, the DNA is TGTGCCAGCAGCTTTGGAGGCGGGCCCGCCTCAGGTACGCAGTATTTT.

This clonotype was seen more than once but under ten times. V is TRBV4-2 and J is TRBJ2-5, with TRBD2 matching 7 bases. Germline values: CDR1 LGHNA, CDR2 YNFKEQ. This CDR3 contains 13 residues. The V and J ends lost 1 base and 11 bases, in that order; junction bases with no gene match: 7. This CDR3 reads CASSQAGGRYQYF. CDR3 coding DNA: TGTGCCAGCAGCCAAGCGGGAGGTCGGTATCAGTACTTC.

V and J are TRBV3-1 and TRBJ2-5; possibly TRBD1 for D (5 bases). TRBJ2-7 matches the DNA end more closely, so the J call is doubtful. CDR3 length equals 15 residues. CDR1 is LGHDT, CDR2 YNNKEL, per germline (reference sequence). CDR3 region: CASSQVSWGDSEQYF. CDR3 DNA sequence: TGTGCCAGCAGCCAAGTCTCTTGGGGCGATTCCGAGCAGTACTTC.

This clonotype was seen a few times. The chain joins TRBV5-1 to TRBJ2-4; maybe TRBD2 (7 bases). CDR3 size: 14 residues. The V gene's germline CDR1 is SGHRS and CDR2 YFSETQ. V lost 2 bases and J lost 3, with 9 bases in between. The CDR3 loop is CASSFGGRKNIQYF. The CDR3 DNA is TGCGCCAGCAGCTTCGGGGGGCGCAAAAACATTCAGTACTTC.

The chain carries TRBV7-8 and TRBJ2-3; D is ambiguous. This CDR3 region has 15 residues. Germline V CDR1 and CDR2: SGHVS, FQNEAQ. V lost 5 bases to trimming and J lost 6 bases, with 18 bases between them. In nucleotides, the CDR3 is TGTGCCAGCAGCCTCCGCTCCTCCCCTGCTGATACGCAGTATTTT. Residues: CASSLRSSPADTQYF.

The rearrangement uses TRBV4-1 and TRBJ1-1; 7 bases are shared with TRBD1. CDR3 length equals 16 residues. The trim removed 3 bases at V and 2 bases at J, leaving 9 bases unmatched. Germline lookup yields CDR1 MGHRA and CDR2 YSYEKL. In nucleotides, the CDR3 is TGCGCCAGCAGCCACCTCGGACAGGCCCACAACACTGAAGCTTTCTTT. Its protein is CASSHLGQAHNTEAFF.

This clonotype was observed a few times. The rearrangement joins TRBV7-2 to TRBJ1-5; weak D call: TRBD1 (5 bases). CDR1 SGHTA and CDR2 FQGNSA come from the germline V gene. CDR3 length: 17 amino acids. V was trimmed by 4 bases and J by 3 bases, leaving 19 bases between them. The CDR3 DNA reads as TGTGCCAGCAGCTGGGGGGGTGTGACAGAGACCAATCAGCCCCAGCATTTT. Translation: CASSWGGVTETNQPQHF.

This clonotype was recorded at least ten times. The chain has TRBV10-3 and TRBJ2-6; unclear D gene. The CDR3 sequence is 11 residues long. The V end lost 8 bases, the J end lost 1 base, and 0 bases lay between the germline ends. Germline V gene data show CDR1 as ENHRY and CDR2 as SYGVKD. CDR3 loop: CAISGANVLTF. CDR3 nucleotide sequence: TGTGCCATCTCTGGGGCCAACGTCCTGACTTTC.

The DNA for the CDR3 is TGCGCCAGCAGCCAAGAGAAGCCTCAGGGTATCGAGCAGTACTTC. It encodes CASSQEKPQGIEQYF. The chain joins TRBV4-1 to TRBJ2-4, with a tentative D call TRBD1 (5 bases). The end of the DNA is better explained by TRBJ2-7, so the J call may be wrong. Germline lookup yields CDR1 MGHRA and CDR2 YSYEKL. The length of the CDR3 is 15 residues.

The chain links TRBV28 to TRBJ2-3; D may be TRBD2 (5 bases). The CDR3 contains 14 residues. The ends were cut back, 3 bases at V and 2 bases at J, with 9 bases in the middle. Germline values: CDR1 MDHEN, CDR2 SYDVKM. CDR3 nucleotide sequence: TGTGCCAGCAGTTTTGAGGGAACCACAGATACGCAGTATTTT. This codes for CASSFEGTTDTQYF. Full variable domain (missing parts from reference TRBV28 and TRBJ2-3): DVKVTQSSRYLVKRTGEKVFLECVQDMDHENMFWYRQDPGLGLRLIYFSYDVKMKEKGDIPEGYSVSREKKERFSLILESASTNQTSMYLCASSFEGTTDTQYFGPGTRLTVL.

This clonotype has more than one count but fewer than ten. The rearrangement joins TRBV7-6 to TRBJ2-3; TRBD2 is a possible D gene (7 bases). This CDR3 is 14 amino acids long. Germline-derived CDR1 and CDR2 are SGHVS and FNYEAQ. Deletions cut 7 bases from V and 3 bases from J, with 14 bases between. The CDR3 DNA follows: TGTGCCAGCACCCGAAGGGGGGGAACAGATACGCAGTATTTT. Amino acids: CASTRRGGTDTQYF.

This clonotype turned up a few times. The V and J genes are TRBV7-9 and TRBJ2-1; TRBD2 agrees at 11 bases. Germline CDR1 SEHNR, CDR2 FQNEAQ (reference sequence). CDR3 size: 15 residues. Trimming cost V 4 bases and J 7 bases; bases outside gene matches: 6. The chain's CDR3 is CASSSYSGRENEQFF. CDR3 in DNA: TGTGCCAGCAGCTCATATAGCGGGAGGGAGAATGAGCAGTTCTTC.

This clonotype has just a few counts. This chain connects TRBV20-1 to TRBJ1-1; D is ambiguous. Germline CDR1 and CDR2: DFQATT and SNEGSKA (reference sequence). The CDR3 covers 11 residues. Trimming shortened V by 5 bases and J by 6 bases, and 10 bases separated the two germline ends. The CDR3 DNA is TGCAGTGCTTTTGACACGCCTGAAGCTTTCTTT. The encoded protein is CSAFDTPEAFF.